Sequencing of this T cell receptor beta chain was carried out in a study of blood T cell repertoires in COVID-19. Whole-study context: Italy, Spain and the United States were the sources of the convalescent and acute COVID-19 samples.

With 8 bases clipped from V and 10 bases from J, the junction kept 7 bases outside the gene matches. This CDR3 has 11 residues. Germline values: CDR1 DFQATT, CDR2 SNEGSKA (reference sequence). Data came from immunoSEQ multiplex PCR; TCRdb stores just in-frame clones and leaves some out. Here the sample spans 200,000 to 250,000 clones, roughly nine tenths being singletons. The sequence was obtained from a woman younger than 30 in a cohort exposed to, infected with or recovered from COVID-19 (not recorded which). Source material: PBMCs or T cells enriched from blood (not recorded which). This chain joins TRBV20-1 and TRBJ2-1; 8 nucleotides line up with TRBD1. The CDR3 spells CSKRQGYEQFF. DNA for the CDR3: TGCAGTAAAAGACAGGGGTACGAGCAGTTCTTC.